This TCR beta chain comes out of a study of cytomegalovirus exposure and HLA in healthy donors. In germline, CDR1 is SGHNT, CDR2 YYREEE (reference sequence). The CDR3 extends over 14 amino acids. Trimming removed 0 bases from V and 7 bases from J, with 13 bases in between. Primers for the PCR totalled 60 Vbeta and 13 Jbeta. Here immunoSEQ multiplex PCR was the method, and the copy in TCRdb shows in-frame clones only, minus some. The data hold about 130,000 clones, with roughly 80% observed a single time. Study observations and caveats: A later look showed TCR association rates differing by HLA locus, highest for DRB1 and lowest for HLA-C. Associated with HLA alleles at 0.05 false discovery rate in a later analysis were some 18,000 TCR beta sequences.

Of note for this clone: The antigen is undetermined.

This receptor was taken from a boy aged 5-17 years in good health and CMV-seronegative. V and J are TRBV5-4 and TRBJ1-2; D is uncertain. The specimen sequenced was PBMCs. The CDR3 spells CASSLERALGGYTF. CDR3 nucleotides: TGTGCCAGCAGCTTGGAGAGGGCTCTGGGTGGCTACACCTTC.